This section outlines one TCR beta chain sequence together with its context. A few counts support this clone. Its recognized antigen is unknown. The input lacks base qualities; no much larger clone sits a single base away. In total, around 600 healthy bone marrow donors made up the cohort. All cohort members were sampled while nominally healthy, although unrecorded immune exposures were likely present. The donor was CMV seronegative and was included in the group of several hundred seronegative cohort members. Every donor gave a peripheral blood sample, and the peripheral blood mononuclear cells from that sample were used for TCR beta sequencing. The Qiagen DNeasy Blood Extraction Kit was used to extract genomic DNA from the blood cell samples. This record comes from a study of cytomegalovirus exposure and HLA in healthy donors (TCRdb year 2017). Study-level background: An earlier analysis of roughly 630 of the donors reported approximately 300 Gb of sequence data and some 100 million unique TCR beta sequences from approximately 180 million T cells. Because of strong linkage in the cohort, a few DR-DQ haplotypes were treated as single units for association and clustering. Class I and class II HLA loci were covered by the typing at four-digit resolution. Genome-wide SNP genotypes for about 65% of the 666 donors were used in a later genetic analysis, which treated that subset as a discovery cohort. Every repertoire in the discovery cohort had been generated on one and the same sequencing platform. The study profiled the T cell repertoires of some 610 subjects by immunosequencing and related them to cytomegalovirus serostatus. Among 398 genotyped donors of the cohort, an average of roughly 240,000 unique TCR beta nucleotide sequences were sequenced per donor, roughly 20% of them non-productive. Of the roughly 400 genotyped donors, about 80% fell in the genetic ancestry cluster associated with self-reported Caucasian donors. The study aimed to test whether cataloging public T cell receptors could reveal signatures of past pathogen exposure. An early release covering around 630 HLA-typed donors comprised about 290 gigabases of sequencing data and 85 million or so unique TCR sequences. An earlier analysis of 587 of the donors applied high-throughput TCR beta sequencing to assess whether each TCR beta V gene segment acted as functional or pseudogenic. Typing coverage differed by locus: A, B, C, DRB1 and DQB1 were typed in roughly 620-630 donors, DQA1 in about 500, DPA1 in over 600, and DPB1 in 472. Besides the first cohort of approximately 710 subjects, a separate validation cohort made up of 120 different subjects was used. Donor age, sex, ethnicity and CMV serostatus were compiled together with the repertoire data. A later analysis re-analyzed previously published TCR beta repertoires from roughly 600 donors and added high-resolution HLA genotyping to study TCR occurrence patterns. Rather than drawing on any new phenotypic data, the later analysis identified candidate immune exposures from TCR beta sequences and the way those sequences occurred across donors. To predict cytomegalovirus infection status, the study combined high-throughput TCR immunosequencing, statistical association of individual TCRs with disease status, and machine learning.

Germline trimming: 5 bases from V, 0 bases from J; junction bases outside gene matches: 13. Including the terminal cysteine and phenylalanine, the CDR3 comprises 18 residues. Solely the CDR3 DNA is kept, with 54 bases framed from the first base. CDR1 SGHRS and CDR2 YFSETQ were looked up in the germline V gene. Preparation of the library involved the immunoSEQ multiplex PCR assay. For the multiplex PCR, a mixture combining 60 forward primers for TCR Vbeta segments and 13 reverse primers for TCR Jbeta segments was used. Amplification of the CDR3 region of rearranged TCR beta genes was performed with a multiplex PCR assay on genomic DNA. Amplified TCR beta libraries were sequenced as 87-base-pair reads on the Illumina HiSeq System. In the authors' own workflow: A later analysis tallied 75 million to 85 million unique TCR beta chains across the 550 to 850 repertoires, and around 9.9 million of those chains were shared by two or more donors. Raw reads were error-corrected and collapsed into unique sequences by a nearest-neighbor algorithm in which closely related sequences were merged to remove PCR and sequencing errors. CDR3 sequences were aligned to IMGT reference sequences to assign V, D and J gene segments. Each retained sequence needed at least a six-nucleotide match to both a V gene segment and a J gene segment. Rearrangements were called productive when the CDR3 lacked stop codons and stayed in frame with V and J; all others were non-productive. Following IMGT convention, CDR3 was defined as the stretch from the second conserved V-encoded cysteine up to the conserved J-encoded phenylalanine. The earlier analysis of 550 to 650 of the donors excluded any sequence lacking an unambiguous match to a single V gene segment. An earlier analysis of approximately 590 of the donors called V segments functional above 56.7% productive rearrangements and segregating when the between-donor standard deviation exceeded 5%. To diagnose cytomegalovirus status from the catalog of TCR beta chain sequences, a statistical classification framework was built. V and J gene assignment, in a later analysis, came from comparing TCR nucleotide sequences with IMGT/GENE-DB human TR gene sequences. A later analysis assigned CDR3 sequences and most-parsimonious VDJ recombination scenarios with the TCRdist pipeline. A later analysis defined each TCR beta chain by its CDR3 amino acid sequence plus V-gene family, and excluded reads lacking a unique V-gene family. In a later analysis, a few hundred highly shared, low-generation-probability nucleotide sequences were removed to address suspected cross-contamination and a sequencing artifact. In a later analysis, a clonal expansion index was calculated for each public chain from normalized within-repertoire ranks of inferred template counts. In a later analysis, generation probabilities were computed with a VDJ recombination model fitted to out-of-frame rearrangements, and the resulting probabilities were checked against IGoR. A later analysis scored TCR-TCR, TCR-HLA and TCR-CMV co-occurrence with hypergeometric tests, applying a repertoire-size bias correction to TCR pairs. False discovery rates were estimated in a later analysis by permuting HLA or CMV assignments 20 times. In a later analysis, co-occurring TCRs were grouped with DBSCAN, and TCRdist sequence similarity was added when clustering was performed within HLA-allele-positive subsets. Repertoires with fewer than 30,000 or more than 120,000 public chains were left out of co-occurrence clustering, as were about five repertoires with anomalous nucleotide sharing. The table was pulled from immuneACCESS by TCRdb, which kept in-frame rearrangements only. Such tables lose some clones; where checked, under half of the loss comes from unresolved V genes, and the rest has no known cause. The DNA was the basis for D and trimming; V, J and clone size are from that table. Within this sample are about 99,000 clones, with roughly 78% of them counted one time only. Together, the top ten hold approximately 1.7% of the sample.

General findings and caveats noted by the study authors: In a later genetic analysis, fewer N-insertions in productive TCRs were reported among donors in an Asian-associated ancestry cluster than the approximately 630-donor mean. Because counts were too low, about 18 rarely observed V segments, including chromosome 9 orphons, were excluded from the earlier analysis of under 650 of the donors. According to a later analysis, most CMV-associated TCR beta chains appeared to be HLA-restricted, and the HLA associations seemed to be driven largely by CMV exposure. Correlated functional status among segregating V segments might be attributable to linkage disequilibrium, but an unknown experimental factor could not be ruled out. The sequencing pipeline was judged likely to have produced a cluster of highly shared sequence variants as a technical artifact. According to the authors, the approach could potentially be generalized to other disease states and immunological phenotypes. In the study, 150 to 200 TCR beta chains were listed as associated with cytomegalovirus. In both the original and validation cohorts, the classifier was reported to diagnose cytomegalovirus status with high specificity and sensitivity. In vitro tests confirmed that a few of the cytomegalovirus-associated TCR beta chains recognize cytomegalovirus antigens. Because HLA typing was unavailable for some donors at each locus, only the typed subset was used in association tests. A further reported finding was that TCR beta sequences accurately predicted the HLA-A and HLA-B alleles for most subjects in the first cohort. A later analysis associated about 16,000 TCR beta sequences with specific HLA alleles at a false discovery rate of 0.05. In a later analysis, HLA-associated TCR beta chains were found to be more clonally expanded and to have lower generation probabilities than equally common non-associated chains. Only TCR beta chains were sequenced in this cohort, and the absence of alpha or paired-chain data limited detectable features. Most TCR sequences were seen in very few donors, while some public TCRs were found in many individuals. In a later genetic analysis, a missense DCLRE1C variant was associated with V-gene and J-gene trimming of TCR beta chains, and the association was replicated in an independent cohort. The 87-base-pair reads could not distinguish some IMGT-functional V segments, including TRBV6-2 and TRBV6-3, so those segments were excluded. For the cohort, immune exposure information was limited to CMV serostatus. According to a later analysis, TCR association rates differed among HLA loci, with DRB1 alleles showing the most associated TCRs and HLA-C alleles showing the fewest. Broadly in line with IMGT annotations, most TCR beta V segments showed up in productive rearrangements about 90% or about 30% of the time in an earlier analysis of 587 of the donors. Assigning TCR associations to individual alleles was difficult when HLA alleles, especially DR and DQ, strongly co-occurred. Several of the top co-occurrence clusters appeared to be linked to parvovirus B19, influenza, CMV and Epstein-Barr virus, according to a later analysis. Presence/absence analyses assumed roughly uniform sequencing depth across donors, an assumption that may not hold.

The chain is made from TRBV5-1 and TRBJ2-1, with 8 middle bases fitting TRBD2. Sequences were obtained from PBMCs. This TCR was sampled from a woman between 40 and 50 years old in good health and CMV-seronegative. CDR3 region: CASRESGGLRDSYNEQFF. The DNA is as follows: TGCGCCAGCAGAGAGTCGGGGGGGTTAAGGGACTCCTACAATGAGCAGTTCTTC.